The 24 T cell receptor beta chains presented below share a single source sample, sequenced in a study of T cells in women clearing cervical HPV infection. The data were produced by immunoSEQ multiplex PCR, yet TCRdb's version contains in-frame clones alone and is incomplete. Its table lists 15,000 to 20,000 clones. The sample was blood buffy coat. These receptors originate from a woman between 18 and 75 years old with a cervical HPV16 infection that either progressed to CIN3+ or cleared (not recorded which).

Comments on this clone: With the read ending 3 residues before the CDR3 end, the germline J gene is used to fill in that end. This chain connects TRBV6-1 to TRBJ1-1; tentatively, D is TRBD1 (6 bases). The CDR3 runs to 12 residues. Germline CDR1 and CDR2: MNHNS and SASEGT. The sequenced part of the CDR3 DNA is TGTGCCAGCAGTGAACGGGGGGGCGAA. Translation: CASSERGGE. The full CDR3 protein reads CASSERGGEAFF.

CDR3 DNA (partial): TGTGCCAGTAGTCCTAGTCGGACTAGCGTAGGGTCCGGGGAG. This codes for CASSPSRTSVGSGE. The full-length CDR3 reads as CASSPSRTSVGSGELFF. The V gene is TRBV19, the J gene TRBJ2-2; 9 bases match TRBD2. The observed sequence ends 3 residues before the CDR3 terminus, with the missing tail filled in from the germline J gene. This CDR3 has 17 residues. V trimming: 5 bases; J trimming: 6 bases; junction bases outside the gene matches: 13. Germline V gives CDR1 LNHDA, CDR2 SQIVND (reference sequence).

Regarding this clone: The read terminates 3 residues ahead of where the CDR3 ends, so the germline J gene completes it. This chain joins TRBV28 and TRBJ2-2, with 10 bases identical to TRBD2. Losses at the gene ends were 9 bases for V and 4 bases for J; bases not matched to a gene: 8. The germline gives CDR1 MDHEN, CDR2 SYDVKM. The CDR3 runs 15 residues. The CDR3 here is CASFDSGGATGELFF. The CDR3 DNA, read in part, is TGTGCCAGTTTCGACAGCGGGGGGGCCACCGGGGAG.

Comments on this clone: From the germline J gene comes the end of the CDR3, since the read stops 3 residues before it. The V and J genes are TRBV7-3 and TRBJ2-1; weak D call: TRBD2 (5 bases). The germline V gene has CDR1 SGHTA and CDR2 FQGTGA. V was cut by 1 base and J by 1 base, with 14 bases left in between. This CDR3 spans 17 amino acids. The CDR3 protein is CASSLKPLAFSYNEQFF. CDR3 DNA (partial): TGTGCCAGCAGCTTAAAGCCGTTAGCGTTTTCCTACAATGAG.

Regarding this clone: The read comes to an end 3 residues before the CDR3 does, leaving the germline J gene to fill in the end. The chain carries TRBV29-1 and TRBJ2-7; 8 nucleotides match TRBD2. The CDR3 is made up of 15 amino acids. J was trimmed by 1 base and V by 0 bases; bases with no gene match: 5. The germline gives CDR1 SQVTM, CDR2 ANQGSEA. The CDR3 bases that were read are TGCAGCGTTGAAGATGGGACTAGGCAATCCTACGAG. Its protein product is CSVEDGTRQSYE. The CDR3 in its entirety is CSVEDGTRQSYEQYF.

A note on this clone: The read terminates 3 residues ahead of where the CDR3 ends, so the germline J gene completes it. V and J are TRBV5-1 and TRBJ2-1, with 10 bases that match TRBD2. From germline, CDR1 is SGHRS and CDR2 YFSETQ. Trimming cost V 0 bases and J 5 bases; bases outside gene matches: 5. CDR3 length: 16 residues. CDR3 region: CASSLETSGDNNEQFF. The covered CDR3 bases are TGCGCCAGCAGCTTGGAAACTAGCGGGGATAACAATGAG.

To note about this clone: The DNA ends 3 residues before the CDR3 does, and the rest of the CDR3 is filled in from the germline J gene. The chain couples TRBV5-6 to TRBJ2-5; possible D gene TRBD1, 5 bases. Trimming cost V 1 base and J 4 bases, with 11 bases left between them. The CDR3 covers 14 residues. Germline values: CDR1 SGHDT, CDR2 YYEEEE. The DNA read from the CDR3 is TGTGCCAGCAGCTTGCTAGGGGCTGGAGAGACC. Translated: CASSLLGAGET. The entire CDR3 protein is CASSLLGAGETQYF.

Remarks on this clone: Read data end 3 residues before the CDR3 end; the end is taken from the germline J gene. The chain recombines TRBV20-1 with TRBJ1-3, with D possibly matching TRBD1 (5 bases). Germline CDR1 and CDR2: DFQATT and SNEGSKA (reference sequence). The CDR3 loop spans 16 amino acids. The V end was cut by 5 bases, the J end by 2 bases, with 19 bases between. CDR3: CSAPYPARAPGNTIYF. The part of the CDR3 DNA that was read is TGCAGTGCTCCATACCCCGCCAGGGCCCCTGGAAACACC.

Notes on this clone: The sequenced fragment ends 3 residues before the CDR3 boundary, so the rest is inferred from the germline J gene. The chain couples TRBV7-2 to TRBJ1-2; the D is unclear. From germline, CDR1 is SGHTA and CDR2 FQGNSA. The CDR3 covers 15 residues. The CDR3 sequence is CASSLVSGRAGDYTF. The sequenced CDR3 bases are TGTGCCAGCAGCTTAGTTAGCGGGAGGGCCGGTGAC.

On this clone: The read comes to an end 3 residues before the CDR3 does, leaving the germline J gene to fill in the end. This sequence joins TRBV19 and TRBJ1-6; D ambiguous. Per the germline V gene, CDR1 is LNHDA and CDR2 is SQIVND (reference sequence). V dropped 4 bases and J dropped 6 bases, with 19 bases sitting between them. This CDR3 region has 17 residues. The CDR3 DNA, read in part, is TGTGCCAGTAGTAGGCCGCCGGGTATCCGAAGTAATTCACCC. Protein sequence: CASSRPPGIRSNSP. The entire CDR3 reads CASSRPPGIRSNSPLHF. Looking up the rest from reference TRBV19 and TRBJ1-6 gives the full variable domain: DGGITQSPKYLFRKEGQNVTLSCEQNLNHDAMYWYRQDPGQGLRLIYYSQIVNDFQKGDIAEGYSVSREKKESFPLTVTSAQKNPTAFYLCASSRPPGIRSNSPLHFGNGTRLTVT.

A remark on this clone: The read comes to an end 3 residues before the CDR3 does, leaving the germline J gene to fill in the end. V is TRBV7-2 and J is TRBJ1-5, with TRBD1 as a possible D gene (5 bases). Germline assignment: CDR1 SGHTA and CDR2 FQGNSA. This CDR3 has 13 amino acids. Deletions cut 5 bases from V and 5 bases from J, with 10 bases between. CDR3 DNA, as far as it was read: TGTGCCAGCAGCCGTCAGGGAGATCAGCCC. Translation gives CASSRQGDQP. The entire CDR3 sequence reads CASSRQGDQPQHF. The full variable domain, completed using reference TRBV7-2 and TRBJ1-5, is GAGVSQSPSNKVTEKGKDVELRCDPISGHTALYWYRQSLGQGLEFLIYFQGNSAPDKSGLPSDRFSAERTGGSVSTLTIQRTQQEDSAVYLCASSRQGDQPQHFGDGTRLSIL.

With regard to this clone: The CDR3 goes on 3 residues after the read ends, and that part is filled in from the germline J gene. V is TRBV23-1 and J is TRBJ1-1, with D possibly TRBD1 on 6 matching bases. TRBV23-1 is placed among ORFs of uncertain function. CDR3 length: 13 amino acids. CDR3 protein: CASTPRDTMEAFF. Incomplete CDR3 DNA: TGCGCCAGCACCCCCCGGGACACCATGGAA.

In regard to this clone: The sequenced fragment ends 3 residues before the CDR3 boundary, so the rest is inferred from the germline J gene. The chain combines TRBV5-6 with TRBJ2-7; 7 nucleotides agree with TRBD2. Unmatched junction bases numbered 4, after V lost 4 bases and J lost 3 bases. CDR3 length: 13 amino acids. CDR1 SGHDT and CDR2 YYEEEE come from the germline V gene. The sequenced CDR3 bases are TGTGCCAGCAGCCAAATAGCGGGCTACGAG. This sequence encodes CASSQIAGYE. The whole CDR3 protein is CASSQIAGYEQYF.

Concerning this clone: Sequencing ends 3 residues short of the CDR3 end; the germline J gene provides the rest. The V gene is TRBV12-3 or TRBV12-4, the J gene TRBJ2-5; 7 nucleotides align to TRBD1. The V and J ends lost 5 bases and 2 bases, in that order; junction bases with no gene match: 8. The CDR3 contains 15 residues. Incomplete CDR3 DNA: TGTGCCAGCAGTACTGACCGGGACAGACAAGAGACC. This gives the protein CASSTDRDRQET. In full, the CDR3 reads CASSTDRDRQETQYF.

Points on this clone: The read ends 3 residues early relative to the CDR3; the germline J gene fills the gap. The J gene is TRBJ2-3, the V gene TRBV5-1; TRBD2 agrees at 10 bases. The CDR3 has 16 amino acids. Germline values: CDR1 SGHRS, CDR2 YFSETQ. V shed 4 bases, J shed 0 bases, and the junction held 5 bases outside the gene matches. The CDR3 here is CASSLLAGASTDTQYF. The covered CDR3 bases are TGCGCCAGCAGCCTGCTAGCGGGGGCCAGCACAGATACG.

With respect to this clone: Read sequence stops 3 residues before the CDR3 end, and the germline J gene provides the missing end. The chain joins TRBV10-3 to TRBJ2-5; maybe TRBD2 (5 bases). CDR3 size: 17 residues. With 0 bases removed from V and 1 base from J, the gap between germline ends came to 15 bases. Germline V gene data show CDR1 as ENHRY and CDR2 as SYGVKD. Incomplete CDR3 DNA: TGTGCCATCAGTGAGTCTTCGGTTAGCGCCTTCCAAGAGACC. Protein sequence: CAISESSVSAFQET. The full CDR3 is CAISESSVSAFQETQYF.

Details on this clone: The read falls 3 residues short of the CDR3 end, and the missing part is taken from the germline J gene. The genes are TRBV18 and TRBJ2-5; 11 bases fit TRBD1. The V segment lost 4 bases and the J segment 5 bases; nucleotides outside the gene matches: 6. Germline assignment: CDR1 KGHSH and CDR2 LQKENI. This CDR3 region has 15 residues. The CDR3 reads CASSLRTGGFETQYF. The sequenced CDR3 bases are TGTGCCAGCTCACTCCGGACAGGGGGCTTCGAGACC.

With respect to this clone: The CDR3 goes on 3 residues after the read ends, and that part is filled in from the germline J gene. This chain links TRBV5-6 with TRBJ2-7; a possible D gene is TRBD2 (6 bases). Germline loops: CDR1 SGHDT, CDR2 YYEEEE. This CDR3 has 14 residues. V lost 3 bases and J 2 bases, leaving 12 bases between the germline ends. This CDR3 reads CASSSTGGAYEQYF. CDR3 bases read: TGTGCCAGCAGCTCCACCGGGGGTGCCTACGAG.

A word on this clone: The CDR3 end falls 3 residues outside the read, so it is completed with the germline J gene. The V and J genes are TRBV19 and TRBJ2-1; 8 bases map to TRBD1. The CDR3 consists of 16 residues. V lost 1 base to trimming and J lost 8 bases; unmatched junction nucleotides: 10. The germline V gene has CDR1 LNHDA and CDR2 SQIVND (reference sequence). CDR3 DNA (partial): TGTGCCAGTAGTATAGCCGGGTACAGGACAGGGCATGAG. Its protein is CASSIAGYRTGHE. The complete CDR3 reads CASSIAGYRTGHEQFF.

Remarks on this clone: The sequence runs out 3 residues before the end of the CDR3; the remainder is reconstructed from the germline J gene. The rearrangement uses TRBV9 and TRBJ2-3; maybe TRBD2 (6 bases). CDR1 and CDR2 (germline): SGDLS, YYNGEE. V was shortened by 4 bases and J by 1 base, with 13 bases between the two germline ends. The CDR3 has 15 residues. CDR3 DNA, as far as it was read: TGTGCCAGCAGCCCGAGCCCGGGGGGCACAGATACG. Amino acid sequence: CASSPSPGGTDT. Given in full, the CDR3 is CASSPSPGGTDTQYF.

On this clone: Read data end 3 residues before the CDR3 end; the end is taken from the germline J gene. The rearrangement joins TRBV20-1 to TRBJ2-2, with a tentative D call TRBD1 (6 bases). V lost 1 base and J lost 7, with 10 bases in between. From germline, CDR1 is DFQATT and CDR2 SNEGSKA (reference sequence). The length of the CDR3 is 13 residues. CDR3 region: CSARGRGDGELFF. CDR3 bases read: TGCAGTGCTAGAGGCAGGGGCGACGGGGAG.

As to this clone: The CDR3 goes on 3 residues after the read ends, and that part is filled in from the germline J gene. The chain recombines TRBV2 with TRBJ2-3; D may be TRBD2 (6 bases). This CDR3 spans 14 amino acids. V was trimmed by 7 bases and J by 1 base, leaving 12 bases between them. Germline CDR1 is SNHLY and CDR2 is FYNNEI. The sequenced CDR3 bases are TGTGCCAGCAAGTCCCCTAGCGGCACAGATACG. It is translated as CASKSPSGTDT. The full CDR3 sequence reads CASKSPSGTDTQYF.

About this clone itself: The read gets to within 3 residues of the CDR3 end, and the germline J gene fills in the rest. The V call is TRBV7-8, the J call TRBJ1-6; TRBD1 matches at 9 bases. This CDR3 comprises 15 residues. The V segment lost 2 bases and the J segment 7 bases; nucleotides outside the gene matches: 3. CDR1 and CDR2 (germline): SGHVS, FQNEAQ. The sequenced part of the CDR3 DNA is TGTGCCAGCAGCTTACCGGGACAGGGAAATTCACCC. Its translation is CASSLPGQGNSP. The full CDR3 reads CASSLPGQGNSPLHF.

In the case of this clone: The CDR3 end lies 3 residues beyond the end of the read and is filled in from the germline J gene. The V gene is TRBV6-2 or TRBV6-3, the J gene TRBJ1-1, with D possibly being TRBD1 (6 bases). There are 15 residues in the CDR3. Germline values: CDR1 MNHEY, CDR2 SVGEGT. V lost 0 bases and J 7 bases, leaving 15 bases between the germline ends. The CDR3 DNA, read in part, is TGTGCCAGCAGTTACTCTCACTCGGGGGGCGGTGAA. Its protein is CASSYSHSGGGE. The full CDR3 protein is CASSYSHSGGGEAFF.